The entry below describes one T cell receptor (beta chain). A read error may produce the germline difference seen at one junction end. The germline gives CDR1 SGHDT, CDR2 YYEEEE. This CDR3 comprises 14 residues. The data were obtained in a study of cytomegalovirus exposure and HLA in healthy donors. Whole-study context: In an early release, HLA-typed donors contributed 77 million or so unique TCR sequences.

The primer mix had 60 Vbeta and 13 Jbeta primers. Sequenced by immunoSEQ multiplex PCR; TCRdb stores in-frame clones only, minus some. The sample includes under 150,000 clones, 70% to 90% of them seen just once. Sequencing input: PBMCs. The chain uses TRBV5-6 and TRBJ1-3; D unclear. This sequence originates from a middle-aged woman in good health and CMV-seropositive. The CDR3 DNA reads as TGTGCCAGCAGCTTGGGATATCCGGGAAGCACCATATATTTT. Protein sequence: CASSLGYPGSTIYF.